This T cell receptor beta chain was recovered during a study of T cell responses to AZD1222 COVID-19 vaccine. Study summary: Second-dose schedules of about 4 or about 12 weeks were combined. Study outcomes and limitations: It should be noted that donors were predominantly white British and more often female, and clonal diversity was possibly underestimated.

Regarding this clone: The target antigen is unknown.

Only in-frame clones appear in the TCRdb table, and some are missing; sequencing was by immunoSEQ multiplex PCR. This table has about 150,000 clones, 90% appearing once. This sequence originates from an adult in good health. The material was peripheral blood, obtained on day 0 of AZD1222 vaccination.

CDR3 DNA: TGTGCCAGCAGCTTGGAAAACAGGGGGCGAGAGGGCTACACCTTC. Protein sequence: CASSLENRGREGYTF. The chain links TRBV5-4 to TRBJ1-2; 9 nucleotides agree with TRBD1. This CDR3 has 15 amino acids. V lost 0 bases to trimming and J lost 8 bases; unmatched junction nucleotides: 8. The germline V gene encodes CDR1 SGHNT and CDR2 YYREEE (reference sequence). The full variable domain, completed using reference TRBV5-4 and TRBJ1-2, is ETGVTQSPTHLIKTRGQQVTLRCSSQSGHNTVSWYQQALGQGPQFIFQYYREEENGRGNFPPRFSGLQFPNYSSELNVNALELDDSALYLCASSLENRGREGYTFGSGTRLTVV.